This TCR beta chain stems from a study of T cell clonotyping in hematopoietic cell transplantation. Study overall: Recipients' pretransplant samples followed cytoreduction. General study points: Pathologically expanded recipient clonotypes increased progressively from day 30 to day 180 as diversity fell. Graft donor and pretransplant recipient Inverse Simpson Index values predicted broader posttransplant TCR diversity. Few recipient clonotypes overlapped donors; over 95% were de novo at given depth.

Sequencing used immunoSEQ multiplex PCR; TCRdb keeps in-frame clones, though not all of them. The sample gives roughly 30,000 clones, 90% to 95% of which show up once; approximately 2.1% is in the top ten. With respect to this clone: The antigen remains undetermined.

The time point: recipient sample about 28 days before transplant, after cytoreduction. Germline CDR1 and CDR2: SGHTA and FQGNSA. This CDR3 comprises 17 residues. The V end lost 0 bases, the J end lost 0 bases, and 15 bases lay between the germline ends. The source of this sequence is a man aged 45-65 years with acute myeloid leukemia. Some clones in this sample may be carry-over from other donors' samples. The material was peripheral blood mononuclear cells, obtained before stem cell transplant. The rearrangement links TRBV7-2 to TRBJ2-7; D is ambiguous. The DNA for the CDR3 is TGTGCCAGCAGCTTAGCGCTAACCCAGCTGAGCTCCTACGAGCAGTACTTC. Translating it yields CASSLALTQLSSYEQYF. The variable domain in full, completed from reference TRBV7-2 and TRBJ2-7, reads GAGVSQSPSNKVTEKGKDVELRCDPISGHTALYWYRQSLGQGLEFLIYFQGNSAPDKSGLPSDRFSAERTGGSVSTLTIQRTQQEDSAVYLCASSLALTQLSSYEQYFGPGTRLTVT.